A single sample gave rise to the 5 T cell receptor beta chains below, sequenced in a study of blood T cell repertoires in COVID-19. Clones were sequenced by immunoSEQ multiplex PCR, and TCRdb holds only the in-frame ones, with some missing. The table has 200,000 to 250,000 clones, about 90% seen once. Specimen: PBMCs or T cells enriched from blood (not recorded which). The receptor set was obtained from a man aged 25 to 40 who had recovered from COVID-19.

V gene TRBV6-5 combines with J gene TRBJ1-1, with D tentatively TRBD1 (6 bases). The germline gives CDR1 MNHEY, CDR2 SVGAGI. V lost 7 bases, J lost 1 base, and 16 bases lay in between. The CDR3 loop spans 15 amino acids. The CDR3 loop is CASKIKGGPNTEAFF. The DNA of the CDR3 is TGTGCCAGCAAAATAAAAGGGGGACCGAACACTGAAGCTTTCTTT.

CDR3 loop: CASSLGVNQPQHF. The CDR3 DNA follows: TGTGCCAGCAGTTTAGGAGTCAATCAGCCCCAGCATTTT. This chain uses TRBV28 with TRBJ1-5; D remains unclear. Germline loops: CDR1 MDHEN, CDR2 SYDVKM. Trimming took off 2 bases at V and 3 bases at J, with 5 bases between the two ends. The CDR3 is 13 residues long.

The gene calls are TRBV13 and TRBJ2-3; TRBD1 agrees at 9 bases. Germline V gene sequence: CDR1 PRHDT, CDR2 FYEKMQ (reference sequence). V shed 2 bases and J 6 bases; nucleotides not matched to a gene: 9. The CDR3 consists of 16 residues. CDR3 region: CASSLPGQGMVDTQYF. CDR3 bases: TGTGCCAGCAGCTTACCGGGACAGGGTATGGTGGATACGCAGTATTTT.

The CDR3 DNA follows: TGTGCCAGCAGTTTAGGGGACTACACTGAAGCTTTCTTT. Translation: CASSLGDYTEAFF. The chain joins TRBV12-3 or TRBV12-4 to TRBJ1-1; maybe TRBD1 (5 bases). This CDR3 is 13 amino acids long. The V gene lost 1 base and the J gene lost 3 bases, with 6 bases spanning the gap.

The CDR3 here is CASSLRLTGANVLTF. The CDR3 bases are TGTGCCAGCAGCCTCAGACTTACTGGGGCCAACGTCCTGACTTTC. V usage is TRBV7-2 and J usage is TRBJ2-6; D not resolved. This CDR3 contains 15 residues. Germline loops: CDR1 SGHTA, CDR2 FQGNSA. Trimming shortened V by 5 bases and J by 2 bases, and 10 bases separated the two germline ends.